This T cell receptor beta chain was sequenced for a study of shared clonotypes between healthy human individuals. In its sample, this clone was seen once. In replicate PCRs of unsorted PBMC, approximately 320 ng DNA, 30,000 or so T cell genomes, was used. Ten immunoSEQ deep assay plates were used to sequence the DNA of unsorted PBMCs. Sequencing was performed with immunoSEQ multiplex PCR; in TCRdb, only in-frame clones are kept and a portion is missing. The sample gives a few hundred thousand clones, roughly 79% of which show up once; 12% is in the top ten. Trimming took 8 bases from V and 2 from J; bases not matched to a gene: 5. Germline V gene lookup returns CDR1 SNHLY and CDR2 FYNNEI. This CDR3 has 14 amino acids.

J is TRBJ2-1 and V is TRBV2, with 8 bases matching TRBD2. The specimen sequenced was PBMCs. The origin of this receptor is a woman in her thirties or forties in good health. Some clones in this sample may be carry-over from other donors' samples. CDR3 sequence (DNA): TGTGCCAGCTCAGCGCGGGGGGCCTACAATGAGCAGTTCTTC. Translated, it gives CASSARGAYNEQFF.